The 9 T cell receptor beta chains listed next were all sequenced from one sample in a study of technical replicates of blood from a handful of donors (dated by TCRdb to about 2017). Preparation of the library involved the immunoSEQ multiplex PCR assay. Imported from immuneACCESS, the table was reduced by TCRdb to in-frame sequences with V and J called. These copies leave out some clones; in studies compared against another copy, an unresolved V gene accounts for under half, and the cause of the remainder is not known. The sample records tens of thousands of clones, roughly 96% of which are singletons. The ten most abundant clones make up over 0.2% of the sample. The sample taken for sequencing was T cells isolated from PBMCs. The receptors come from a human donor in good health.

This chain links TRBV10-2 with TRBJ1-2; 11 positions match TRBD1. Germline CDR1 reads WSHSY; CDR2 reads SAAADI. The CDR3 sequence is 16 residues long. V was pared by 3 bases and J by 8 bases, with 11 bases of the junction left unmatched. This CDR3 is CASSDTGTGGFSGYTF. In DNA, the CDR3 is TGCGCCAGCAGTGATACCGGGACAGGGGGGTTCAGCGGCTACACCTTC.

The chain uses TRBV29-1 and TRBJ1-1; 7 bases are shared with TRBD1. Unmatched junction bases numbered 8, after V lost 8 bases and J lost 5 bases. Germline-derived CDR1 and CDR2 are SQVTM and ANQGSEA. The CDR3 has 12 residues. CDR3: CSSQGSRTEAFF. In DNA form, the CDR3 reads TGCAGCTCACAGGGGAGTCGGACTGAAGCTTTCTTT.

The chain uses TRBV25-1 and TRBJ2-1; 8 nucleotides agree with TRBD1. With V trimmed by 4 bases and J by 4 bases, 6 bases remained unmatched. CDR1 and CDR2 from the germline V gene are MGHDK and SYGVNS. The CDR3 is made up of 15 amino acids. The CDR3 protein is CASSGQGAAYNEQFF. CDR3 DNA sequence: TGTGCCAGCAGTGGGCAGGGGGCAGCGTACAATGAGCAGTTCTTC.

The V and J genes are TRBV10-3 and TRBJ1-1, with D possibly matching TRBD1 (6 bases). This CDR3 comprises 13 residues. V was pared by 10 bases and J by 0 bases, with 12 bases between. CDR1 and CDR2 from the germline V gene are ENHRY and SYGVKD. The CDR3 DNA reads as TGTGCCACAAGACAGGAGTTGAACACTGAAGCTTTCTTT. Translation gives CATRQELNTEAFF.

The chain is built from TRBV7-9 and TRBJ1-2; tentatively, D is TRBD1 (6 bases). Trimming cost V 5 bases and J 4 bases, with 14 bases left between them. Germline loops: CDR1 SEHNR, CDR2 FQNEAQ (reference sequence). This CDR3 has 14 amino acids. The CDR3, as DNA: TGTGCCAGCAGCCGGACAGATTCAGGCTATGGCTACACCTTC. As protein: CASSRTDSGYGYTF. Full variable domain (rest looked up from reference TRBV7-9 and TRBJ1-2): DTGVSQNPRHKITKRGQNVTFRCDPISEHNRLYWYRQTLGQGPEFLTYFQNEAQLEKSRLLSDRFSAERPKGSFSTLEIQRTEQGDSAMYLCASSRTDSGYGYTFGSGTRLTVV.

This chain uses TRBV27 with TRBJ2-7; tentative D call: TRBD2 (5 bases). Germline CDR1 is MNHEY and CDR2 is SMNVEV (reference sequence). This CDR3 is 14 amino acids long. The ends were cut back, 4 bases at V and 5 bases at J, with 15 bases in the middle. The DNA of the CDR3 is TGTGCCAGCAGTTCGGGGTATAGGACGAACGAGCAGTACTTC. It translates to CASSSGYRTNEQYF.

The chain is built from TRBV28 and TRBJ2-7, with D perhaps TRBD1 (6 bases). CDR1 and CDR2 from the germline V gene are MDHEN and SYDVKM. The CDR3 has 15 amino acids. Trimming shortened V by 6 bases and J by 3 bases, and 18 bases separated the two germline ends. The DNA of the CDR3 is TGTGCCAGCAGCTCCCTTAGACAGGTCAGCTACGAGCAGTACTTC. It translates to CASSSLRQVSYEQYF.

This clone came up once. V gene TRBV2 combines with J gene TRBJ1-2; maybe TRBD1 (5 bases). With 4 bases removed from V and 4 bases from J, the gap between germline ends came to 10 bases. There are 13 residues in the CDR3. Germline V gene sequence: CDR1 SNHLY, CDR2 FYNNEI. CDR3 sequence: CASSVETVYGYTF. CDR3 DNA: TGTGCCAGCAGTGTGGAGACAGTCTATGGCTACACCTTC. Variable domain in full (rest from reference TRBV2 and TRBJ1-2): EPEVTQTPSHQVTQMGQEVILRCVPISNHLYFYWYRQILGQKVEFLVSFYNNEISEKSEIFDDQFSVERPDGSNFTLKIRSTKLEDSAMYFCASSVETVYGYTFGSGTRLTVV.

The DNA of the CDR3 is TGTGCCAGCAGTCCCCTACCGGGCAATCAGCCCCAGCATTTT. This translates into CASSPLPGNQPQHF. The chain employs TRBV6-5 and TRBJ1-5; D gene ambiguous. The CDR3 totals 14 residues. CDR1 and CDR2 (germline): MNHEY, SVGAGI. Trimming shortened V by 5 bases and J by 2 bases, and 10 bases separated the two germline ends.